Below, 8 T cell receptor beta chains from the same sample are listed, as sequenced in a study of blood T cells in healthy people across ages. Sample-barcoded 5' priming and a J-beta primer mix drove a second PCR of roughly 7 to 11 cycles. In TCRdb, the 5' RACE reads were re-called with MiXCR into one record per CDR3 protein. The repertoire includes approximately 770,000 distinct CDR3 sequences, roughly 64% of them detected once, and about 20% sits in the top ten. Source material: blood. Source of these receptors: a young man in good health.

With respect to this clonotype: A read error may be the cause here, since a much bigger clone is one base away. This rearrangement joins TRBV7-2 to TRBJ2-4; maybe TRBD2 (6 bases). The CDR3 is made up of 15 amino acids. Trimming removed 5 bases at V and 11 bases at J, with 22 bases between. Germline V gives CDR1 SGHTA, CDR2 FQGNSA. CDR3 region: CASSPTSRPGNVQYF. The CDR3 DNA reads TGTGCCAGCAGCCCAACTAGCCGACCTGGGAACGTTCAGTACTTC.

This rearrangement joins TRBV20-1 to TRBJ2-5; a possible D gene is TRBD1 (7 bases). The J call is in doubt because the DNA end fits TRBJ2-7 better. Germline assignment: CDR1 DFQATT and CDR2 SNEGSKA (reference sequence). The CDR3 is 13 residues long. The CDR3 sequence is CSAPRRGPYEQYF. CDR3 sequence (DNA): TGCAGTGCCCCGAGGAGGGGGCCTTACGAGCAGTACTTC.

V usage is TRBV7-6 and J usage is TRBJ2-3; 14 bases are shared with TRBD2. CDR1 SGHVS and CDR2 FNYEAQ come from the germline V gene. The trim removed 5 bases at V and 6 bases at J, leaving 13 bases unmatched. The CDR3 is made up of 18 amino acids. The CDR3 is CASSPAGTSGGDGDTQYF. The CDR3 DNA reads TGTGCCAGCAGCCCTGCCGGGACTAGCGGGGGAGACGGCGATACGCAGTATTTT.

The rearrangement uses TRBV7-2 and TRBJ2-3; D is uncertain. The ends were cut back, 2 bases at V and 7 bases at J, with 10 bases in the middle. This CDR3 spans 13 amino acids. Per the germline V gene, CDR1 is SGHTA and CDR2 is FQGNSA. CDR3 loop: CASSLSADNTQYF. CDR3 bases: TGTGCCAGCAGCTTATCGGCAGACAATACGCAGTATTTT.

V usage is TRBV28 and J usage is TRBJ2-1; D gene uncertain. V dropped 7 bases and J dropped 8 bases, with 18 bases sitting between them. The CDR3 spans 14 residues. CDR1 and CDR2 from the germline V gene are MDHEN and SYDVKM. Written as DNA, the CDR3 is TGTGCCAGCACATTGGACCCCGACGTTGATGAGCAGTTCTTC. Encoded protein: CASTLDPDVDEQFF. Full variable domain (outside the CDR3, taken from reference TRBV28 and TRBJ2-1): DVKVTQSSRYLVKRTGEKVFLECVQDMDHENMFWYRQDPGLGLRLIYFSYDVKMKEKGDIPEGYSVSREKKERFSLILESASTNQTSMYLCASTLDPDVDEQFFGPGTRLTVL.

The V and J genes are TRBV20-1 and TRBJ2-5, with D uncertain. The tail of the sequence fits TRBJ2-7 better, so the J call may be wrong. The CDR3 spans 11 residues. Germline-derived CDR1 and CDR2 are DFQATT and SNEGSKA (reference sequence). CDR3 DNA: TGCAGTGCCTGTCCCTCTTACGAGCAGTACTTC. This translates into CSACPSYEQYF.

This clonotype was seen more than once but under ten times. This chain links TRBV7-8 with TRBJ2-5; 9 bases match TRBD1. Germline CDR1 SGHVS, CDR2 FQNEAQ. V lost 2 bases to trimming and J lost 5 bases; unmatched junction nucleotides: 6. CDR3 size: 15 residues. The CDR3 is CASSLFAGTGETQYF. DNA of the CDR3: TGTGCCAGCAGCTTATTTGCCGGGACAGGGGAGACCCAGTACTTC.

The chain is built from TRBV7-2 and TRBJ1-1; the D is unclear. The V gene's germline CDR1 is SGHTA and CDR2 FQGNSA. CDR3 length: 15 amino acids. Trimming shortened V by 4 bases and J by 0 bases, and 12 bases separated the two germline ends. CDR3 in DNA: TGTGCCAGCAGCTGGCAGGTTGCCTTGAACACTGAAGCTTTCTTT. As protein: CASSWQVALNTEAFF.